Listed below are T cell receptor beta chains from one sample, sequenced in a study of blood T cell repertoires in COVID-19. Here immunoSEQ multiplex PCR was the method, and the copy in TCRdb shows in-frame clones only, minus some. The sample yields roughly 250,000 clones, 80% to 85% seen once. Material: peripheral blood. The receptor source for this set is a person aged 65-85 years with COVID-19, enrolled during active disease. The CDR3 runs from the conserved cysteine through the conserved F or W.

V,J,CDR3
TRBV27,TRBJ1-2,CASSPHPGQGQNGYTF
TRBV5-1,TRBJ2-7,CASSLGTSASYEQYF
TRBV9,TRBJ2-2,CASSARDRVYTGELFF
TRBV24-1,TRBJ1-2,CATSDGEARVGGYTF
TRBV5-1,TRBJ1-4,CASSLASGRGEKLFF
TRBV10-1,TRBJ2-7,CASSGDNEQYF
TRBV19,TRBJ1-5,CASKDRMEQPQHF
TRBV19,TRBJ1-1,CASSISPLTRDRTNTEAFF
TRBV11-2,TRBJ2-7,CASSKEAGPSYEQYF
TRBV7-2,TRBJ1-2,CASSSKGQGYYGYTF
TRBV13,TRBJ2-7,CASSLGRSTYEQYF
TRBV9,TRBJ1-1,CASSVGTLGEAFF
TRBV5-1,TRBJ2-7,CASSLGQGLVYEQYF
TRBV15,TRBJ2-1,CATSRDLKGLFF